The clone carrying this T cell receptor (beta chain) was seen repeatedly, ten times or more. Antigen unknown. The data originate from a study of T cell repertoires in cytomegalovirus infection. Study-wide findings and caveats: The study found HLA-C-restricted CMV-specific TCR beta clonotypes dominating the ex vivo response.

MiXCR, run by TCRdb on the reads, gives a single entry per CDR3 protein. The sample includes about 210,000 distinct CDR3 sequences, around 6.4% of them seen just once. Germline assignment: CDR1 MGHDK and CDR2 SYGVNS. V was pared by 7 bases and J by 0 bases, with 12 bases between. CDR3 length equals 14 residues. Sequences were obtained from PBMCs. The sequence came from a human donor in good health (CMV status not recorded). Some clones in this sample may be carry-over from other donors' samples. V is TRBV25-1 and J is TRBJ1-1, with unresolved D. The CDR3 is CASTDTDMNTEAFF. For the CDR3, the DNA is TGTGCCAGCACCGACACCGACATGAACACTGAAGCTTTCTTT. Full variable domain (missing parts from reference TRBV25-1 and TRBJ1-1): EADIYQTPRYLVIGTGKKITLECSQTMGHDKMYWYQQDPGMELHLIHYSYGVNSTEKGDLSSESTVSRIRTEHFPLTLESARPSHTSQYLCASTDTDMNTEAFFGQGTRLTVV.